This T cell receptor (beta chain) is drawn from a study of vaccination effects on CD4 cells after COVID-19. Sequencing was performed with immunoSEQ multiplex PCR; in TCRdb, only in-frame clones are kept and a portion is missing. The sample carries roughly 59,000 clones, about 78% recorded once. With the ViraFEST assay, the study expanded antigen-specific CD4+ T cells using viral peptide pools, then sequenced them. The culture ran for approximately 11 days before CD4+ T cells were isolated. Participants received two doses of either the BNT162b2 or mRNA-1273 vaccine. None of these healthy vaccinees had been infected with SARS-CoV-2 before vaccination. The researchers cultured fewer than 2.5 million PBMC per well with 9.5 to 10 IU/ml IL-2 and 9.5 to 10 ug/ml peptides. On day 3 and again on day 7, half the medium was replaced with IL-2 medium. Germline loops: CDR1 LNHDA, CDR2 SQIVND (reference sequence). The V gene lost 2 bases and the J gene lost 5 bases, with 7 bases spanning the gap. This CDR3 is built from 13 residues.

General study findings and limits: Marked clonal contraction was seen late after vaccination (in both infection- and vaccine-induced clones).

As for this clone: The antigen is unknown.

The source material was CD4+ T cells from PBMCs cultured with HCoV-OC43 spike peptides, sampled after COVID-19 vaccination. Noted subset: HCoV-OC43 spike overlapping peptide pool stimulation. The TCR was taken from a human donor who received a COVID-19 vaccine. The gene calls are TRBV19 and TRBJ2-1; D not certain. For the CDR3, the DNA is TGTGCCAGTAGTATATCACCTAACAATGAGCAGTTCTTC. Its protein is CASSISPNNEQFF. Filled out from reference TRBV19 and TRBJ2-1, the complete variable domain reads DGGITQSPKYLFRKEGQNVTLSCEQNLNHDAMYWYRQDPGQGLRLIYYSQIVNDFQKGDIAEGYSVSREKKESFPLTVTSAQKNPTAFYLCASSISPNNEQFFGPGTRLTVL.